This T cell receptor beta chain comes out of a study of cytomegalovirus exposure and HLA in healthy donors. The CDR3 sequence is 15 residues long. V was pared by 0 bases and J by 5 bases, with 14 bases between. CDR1 and CDR2 (germline): SGHKS, YYEKEE (reference sequence). Primers included in the PCR were 60 Vbeta and 13 Jbeta primers. Clones were read by immunoSEQ multiplex PCR, and TCRdb kept only the in-frame ones, dropping some. The repertoire includes roughly 200,000 clones, more than 60% of them detected once, and around 3.5% sits in the top ten. The table lists this clone with a few counts. The origin of this receptor is a woman in her sixties or seventies in good health and CMV-seropositive. The V call is TRBV5-5, the J call TRBJ1-1, with TRBD1 as a possible D gene (6 bases). The sequenced material came from PBMCs. The CDR3 region has the DNA TGTGCCAGCAGCTTGGATGCCCAGGGGCGGACTGAAGCTTTCTTT. Amino acids: CASSLDAQGRTEAFF.